A selection of T cell receptor beta chains follows, all from one sample in a study of OX40 agonist ivuxolimab in advanced cancers. This table comes from immunoSEQ multiplex PCR, and its TCRdb copy is limited to in-frame clones, with some not included. The sample holds around 69,000 clones, 88% seen once. The material was CD4+ or CD8+ T cells sorted from blood, obtained in a trial of the OX40 agonist ivuxolimab. Receptor source: an adult with an advanced solid tumor such as melanoma, head and neck, liver or kidney cancer. CDR3s include the opening cysteine and the closing phenylalanine or tryptophan. The D gene is left open where the match is weak. Clone size is stated in some rows and not others, as once, few, many or a class when expanded.

V	D	J	size	DNA	CDR3
TRBV7-9	TRBD1	TRBJ1-1	.	TGTGCCAGCAGGCCTAGACAGGGGATGAACACTGAAGCTTTCTTT	CASRPRQGMNTEAFF
TRBV30	TRBD1	TRBJ1-5	once	TGTGCCTGGAGCAAACAGGGGCCTCAGCCCCAGCATTTT	CAWSKQGPQPQHF
TRBV7-2	TRBD2	TRBJ2-7	.	TGTGCCAGCAGCGTGAAGCGGGGAGCCTACGAGCAGTACTTC	CASSVKRGAYEQYF
TRBV7-2	TRBD1	TRBJ1-1	.	TGTGCCAGCAGCCGAGACAGGGGGGCCACTGAAGCTTTCTTT	CASSRDRGATEAFF
TRBV28	.	TRBJ2-6	.	TGTGCCAGCAGTGACAGCACCTCTGGGGCCAACGTCCTGACTTTC	CASSDSTSGANVLTF
TRBV7-6	.	TRBJ2-7	.	TGTGCCAGCAGCTTAGCGCGAGGGGGGGAGCAGTACTTC	CASSLARGGEQYF
TRBV2	TRBD2	TRBJ2-3	.	TGTGCCAGCAGTGCGCTAGCGGGGGGGGCTGGAGATACGCAGTATTTT	CASSALAGGAGDTQYF
TRBV5-4	.	TRBJ2-1	.	TGTGCCAGCAGCACCCCCTTGAACAATGAGCAGTTCTTC	CASSTPLNNEQFF
TRBV19	.	TRBJ1-1	.	TGTGCCAGTACTCGACGACAAGACCTACCGAACACTGAAGCTTTCTTT	CASTRRQDLPNTEAFF
TRBV18	.	TRBJ1-3	.	TGTGCCAGCTCACCAAATCCCCAGGGCTCTGGAAACACCATATATTTT	CASSPNPQGSGNTIYF
TRBV5-1	TRBD1	TRBJ1-4	.	TGCGCCAGCAGCATGACCGGGACAGGGACTGAAAAACTGTTTTTT	CASSMTGTGTEKLFF
TRBV4-2	TRBD1	TRBJ2-3	.	TGTGCCAGCAGCCAAGGGGGACAGGGCACAGATACGCAGTATTTT	CASSQGGQGTDTQYF
TRBV7-8	TRBD1	TRBJ1-1	.	TGTGCCAGCAGCTTAGGGGGACAGGGCCTGACTGAAGCTTTCTTT	CASSLGGQGLTEAFF
TRBV25-1	TRBD1	TRBJ1-3	.	TGTGCCAGCAGTGAATCAGGGGGATTTGGAAACACCATATATTTT	CASSESGGFGNTIYF
TRBV5-1	.	TRBJ1-6	.	TGCGCCAGCAGCCCAAGGACAGACAGTTCACCCCTCCACTTT	CASSPRTDSSPLHF
TRBV7-6	.	TRBJ1-2	.	TGTGCCAGCAGCCCTACGGGAGCAGGGGAATGGTTGGTTGGTGGCTACACCTTC	CASSPTGAGEWLVGGYTF
TRBV5-6	.	TRBJ1-5	.	TGCGCCAGCAGCTGGGGGGGGCAGGGCGGCAATCAGCCCCAGCATTTT	CASSWGGQGGNQPQHF
TRBV5-4	.	TRBJ1-2	.	TGTGCCAGCAGCTCCCGGGGGAACTATGGCTACACCTTC	CASSSRGNYGYTF
TRBV21-1	.	TRBJ2-5	.	TGTGCCAGCAGCAAAGAGGACACCCAAGAGACCCAGTACTTC	CASSKEDTQETQYF
TRBV4-2	.	TRBJ2-5	.	TGTGCCAGCAGCCATAGTGGAGGGCAAGAGACCCAGTACTTC	CASSHSGGQETQYF
TRBV2	.	TRBJ2-5	.	TGTGCCAGCAGTGGGGATTGGAGGGTCGGAGAGACCCAGTACTTC	CASSGDWRVGETQYF
TRBV6-4	TRBD1	TRBJ1-2	few	TGTGCCAGCAGTGACTCGGACAGGGGCAATGGCTACACCTTC	CASSDSDRGNGYTF
TRBV4-1	.	TRBJ1-6	.	TGCGCCAGCAGCCAAGATCTGGGGGATTGGGGGCCCCTCCACTTT	CASSQDLGDWGPLHF
TRBV5-1	.	TRBJ2-7	few	TGCGCCAGCAGCTACCCGGGGACCTACGAGCAGTACTTC	CASSYPGTYEQYF
TRBV23-1	TRBD1	TRBJ2-5	once	TGCGCCAGCAGTCAGAGGGGGCTTGGATGCGGAGAGACCCAGTACTTC	CASSQRGLGCGETQYF
TRBV9	TRBD2	TRBJ2-7	.	TGTGCCAGCAGCGTAAGTAGCGGGAGTCCTGGCGAGCAGTACTTC	CASSVSSGSPGEQYF
TRBV25-1	.	TRBJ1-5	.	TGTGCCAGCAGTGACCCCGGGACTCTATACCCCCAGCCCCAGCATTTT	CASSDPGTLYPQPQHF
TRBV7-6	.	TRBJ2-7	.	TGTGCCAGCAGCCCCGGACGGTCCTACGAGCAGTACTTC	CASSPGRSYEQYF
TRBV2	TRBD2	TRBJ2-3	.	TGTGCCAGCAGCCTCCGGGACTACAACACAGATACGCAGTATTTT	CASSLRDYNTDTQYF
TRBV27	.	TRBJ2-7	.	TGTGCCAGCAGTTTAGGCGGCTACGAGCAGTACTTC	CASSLGGYEQYF
TRBV6-1	TRBD2	TRBJ2-1	.	TGTGCCAGCACCCCTAGCGGGGGGGTGGTCAATGAGCAGTTCTTC	CASTPSGGVVNEQFF
TRBV28	.	TRBJ2-3	.	TGTGCCAGCAGTTTACCGGTGAGGGCAGATACGCAGTATTTT	CASSLPVRADTQYF
TRBV2	TRBD2	TRBJ2-7	.	TGTGCCAGCAGTGAAGCGCGGCTAGCGGGAGCCGAGCAGTACTTC	CASSEARLAGAEQYF
TRBV5-1	.	TRBJ2-2	.	TGCGCCAGCAGCTTGGCCTCCACCAACACCGGGGAGCTGTTTTTT	CASSLASTNTGELFF
TRBV7-2	.	TRBJ1-2	.	TGTGCCAGCAGCTTAGGACAGGAGGCAGATGGCTACACCTTC	CASSLGQEADGYTF
TRBV10-3	TRBD2	TRBJ2-5	.	TGTGCCATCAGTGATCCAACTAGCGGGAGAGGAGAGACCCAGTACTTC	CAISDPTSGRGETQYF
TRBV19	TRBD1	TRBJ1-6	.	TGTGCCAGTATGGGGACAGTCAATTCACCCCTCCACTTT	CASMGTVNSPLHF
TRBV27	.	TRBJ1-1	.	TGTGCCAGCAGTTTATTAACGGCAAGGGGTGCCACTGAAGCTTTCTTT	CASSLLTARGATEAFF
TRBV7-9	TRBD1	TRBJ2-6	.	TGTGCCAGCAGGACCGGGACAGGGATATCTGGGGCCAACGTCCTGACTTTC	CASRTGTGISGANVLTF
TRBV10-1	.	TRBJ2-5	.	TGCGCCAGCAGTGATTCGCGGGCGCTGGGGACCCAGTACTTC	CASSDSRALGTQYF
TRBV27	.	TRBJ2-6	once	TGTGCCAGCAGTTTAGCCCCTGACAGTTACTCTGGGGCCAACGTCCTGACTTTC	CASSLAPDSYSGANVLTF
TRBV15	.	TRBJ2-5	.	TGTGCCACCAGCGACCTTAAGTGGGAGACCCAGTACTTC	CATSDLKWETQYF
TRBV5-1	.	TRBJ1-4	.	TGCGCCAGCAGCTTTTCCGTGGGAGGGAGTGAAAAACTGTTTTTT	CASSFSVGGSEKLFF
TRBV27	TRBD1	TRBJ1-4	.	TGTGCCAGCAGTTTATCCCTGACAGGGTGGAATGAAAAACTGTTTTTT	CASSLSLTGWNEKLFF
TRBV9	TRBD1	TRBJ1-6	.	TGTGCCAGCAGCGATGAGGACAGGGGAAGATCACCCCTCCACTTT	CASSDEDRGRSPLHF
TRBV4-1	TRBD1	TRBJ1-1	.	TGCGCCAGCAGCCCATTAGGGGACAGAAACATGAACACTGAAGCTTTCTTT	CASSPLGDRNMNTEAFF
TRBV7-9	TRBD2	TRBJ2-5	.	TGTGCCAGCAGCTTAGTTAGCGGGCAAGAGACCCAGTACTTC	CASSLVSGQETQYF
TRBV4-2	.	TRBJ1-1	.	TGTGCCAGCAGCCTAAGGGTCAAAGGGACCAACACTGAAGCTTTCTTT	CASSLRVKGTNTEAFF
TRBV7-9	.	TRBJ2-2	.	TGTGCCAGCAGCTTAGCCTCGCGATCCTTAACAGAAAACACCGGGGAGCTGTTTTTT	CASSLASRSLTENTGELFF
TRBV10-1	.	TRBJ2-1	.	TGCGCCAGCAGCTCCTCCGGGACACCCAACAATGAGCAGTTCTTC	CASSSSGTPNNEQFF
TRBV6-1	.	TRBJ1-5	.	TGTGCCAGCAGTGAAGGGGGTACACTAATGGCCCAGCATTTT	CASSEGGTLMAQHF
TRBV6-5	.	TRBJ2-5	.	TGTGCCAGCAGCTGGTCACAGGGCCAAGAGACCCAGTACTTC	CASSWSQGQETQYF
TRBV10-1	TRBD1	TRBJ2-3	.	TGCGCCAGCAGTGACGGGACAGGGAGAGTAGATACGCAGTATTTT	CASSDGTGRVDTQYF
TRBV2	.	TRBJ2-7	.	TGTGCCAGCAGCCCGGGACTCGGCAACTACGAGCAGTACTTC	CASSPGLGNYEQYF
TRBV5-1	TRBD1	TRBJ2-7	once	TGCGCCAGCAGCTTGGAGCCGGGACAGGGGCTTTACGAGCAGTACTTC	CASSLEPGQGLYEQYF
TRBV5-1	.	TRBJ1-1	.	TGCGCCAGCAGCTTGGCCTCCAGGGGAGAGAGCACTGAAGCTTTCTTT	CASSLASRGESTEAFF
TRBV6-1	.	TRBJ1-2	.	TGTGCCAGCAGTGAATCAGGGATTAACTATGGCTACACCTTC	CASSESGINYGYTF
TRBV7-2	.	TRBJ1-5	once	TGTGCCAGCAGCTTAGGGGGGGGGAGGTCCAATCAGCCCCAGCATTTT	CASSLGGGRSNQPQHF
TRBV28	.	TRBJ1-2	.	TGTGCCAGCAGTTTAGACCGTAGCTATGGCTACACCTTC	CASSLDRSYGYTF
TRBV11-2	TRBD1	TRBJ2-3	.	TGTGCCAGCAGCACCGGACAGGGCACAGATACGCAGTATTTT	CASSTGQGTDTQYF